The 5 T cell receptor beta chains below all came from one sample that was sequenced in a study of cytomegalovirus exposure and HLA in healthy donors. Vbeta (60) and Jbeta (13) primers were used in the PCR. Measured with immunoSEQ multiplex PCR; TCRdb has only the in-frame clones, and not every one. The sample lists about 200,000 clones, 60% to 80% seen once, with 3.8% in the top ten. Material: PBMCs. These receptors were taken from a male donor in good health and CMV-seronegative.

This clone showed up just once. The chain is built from TRBV7-6 and TRBJ2-5; 8 bases agree with TRBD2. There are 15 residues in the CDR3. Trimming at V came to 3 bases and at J to 1 base, leaving 4 bases not matched to a gene. Germline V gives CDR1 SGHVS, CDR2 FNYEAQ. Here the CDR3 reads CASSLGSGVQETQYF. The CDR3 DNA sequence: TGTGCCAGCAGCTTGGGTAGCGGGGTCCAAGAGACCCAGTACTTC.

This chain uses TRBV5-1 with TRBJ2-3, with D maybe TRBD1 (6 bases). Germline V gene lookup returns CDR1 SGHRS and CDR2 YFSETQ. V lost 4 bases to trimming and J lost 0 bases, with 12 bases between them. This CDR3 comprises 15 residues. DNA of the CDR3: TGCGCCAGCAGCGGACAGCTTACTAGCACAGATACGCAGTATTTT. Translated: CASSGQLTSTDTQYF.

This clone was observed a few times. This rearrangement joins TRBV11-1 to TRBJ2-7, with 13 nucleotides matching TRBD2. V was pared by 6 bases and J by 4 bases, with 3 bases of the junction left unmatched. The CDR3 spans 14 residues. The germline CDR1 and CDR2 sequences are SGHAT and FQDESV (reference sequence). The CDR3 region is CASRLAGGRYEQYF. Here the CDR3 DNA reads TGTGCCAGCAGACTAGCGGGAGGGAGGTACGAGCAGTACTTC. Full variable domain (rest looked up from reference TRBV11-1 and TRBJ2-7): EAEVAQSPRYKITEKSQAVAFWCDPISGHATLYWYRQILGQGPELLVQFQDESVVDDSQLPKDRFSAERLKGVDSTLKIQPAELGDSAMYLCASRLAGGRYEQYFGPGTRLTVT.

CDR3 amino acids: CASSHFGNRGEKLFF. As DNA, the CDR3 is TGTGCCAGTAGCCATTTCGGTAATAGAGGTGAAAAACTGTTTTTT. The V call is TRBV19, the J call TRBJ1-4; D is unclear. The CDR3 contains 15 residues. Looked up from germline, CDR1 is LNHDA and CDR2 is SQIVND (reference sequence). The V gene lost 6 bases and the J gene lost 7 bases, with 18 bases spanning the gap.

The chain employs TRBV23-1 and TRBJ2-1; 8 bases are shared with TRBD2. TRBV23-1 counts as an open reading frame of uncertain function. The V gene end was trimmed by 2 bases and the J gene end by 0 bases; junction bases not matched to a gene: 18. There are 21 residues in the CDR3. CDR3 sequence (DNA): TGCGCCAGCAGTCAAGAGCCGGGACTAGGCCCTGTTCTTAGCTCCTACAATGAGCAGTTCTTC. Amino acids: CASSQEPGLGPVLSSYNEQFF.